This TCR beta chain was recovered during a study of persistence of HIV-infected CD4 T cells. Concerning this clone itself: The antigen is undetermined.

This was the immunoSEQ version 4 assay in survey mode. The protocol was immunoSEQ multiplex PCR, while the TCRdb copy is restricted to in-frame clones and leaves out a portion. This table holds about 48,000 clones, about 80% found once. The V segment lost 3 bases and the J segment 8 bases; nucleotides outside the gene matches: 5. The CDR3 runs 13 residues. Per germline, CDR1 SGHTA and CDR2 FQGNSA. Lysates of CMV-infected fibroblasts at 10 ug/mL stimulated these cells. Sorted nonresponding memory CD4+ T cells were CD40L-negative, CD69-negative, CD45RO-high. A roughly 20-hour stimulation of CD8-depleted PBMCs used anti-CD28/CD49d costimulation, CD40-blocking antibody and enfuvirtide.

This receptor was obtained from an adult man with HIV who was CMV-seropositive. This sample comprised CD4+ T cells sorted from PBMCs after approximately 20-hour stimulation, obtained from a patient who received antiretroviral therapy. The rearrangement uses TRBV7-2 and TRBJ1-2; 8 positions match TRBD1. Here the CDR3 DNA reads TGTGCCAGCAGCTTCCAGGGGGCGGACGGCTACACCTTC. Translating gives CASSFQGADGYTF.